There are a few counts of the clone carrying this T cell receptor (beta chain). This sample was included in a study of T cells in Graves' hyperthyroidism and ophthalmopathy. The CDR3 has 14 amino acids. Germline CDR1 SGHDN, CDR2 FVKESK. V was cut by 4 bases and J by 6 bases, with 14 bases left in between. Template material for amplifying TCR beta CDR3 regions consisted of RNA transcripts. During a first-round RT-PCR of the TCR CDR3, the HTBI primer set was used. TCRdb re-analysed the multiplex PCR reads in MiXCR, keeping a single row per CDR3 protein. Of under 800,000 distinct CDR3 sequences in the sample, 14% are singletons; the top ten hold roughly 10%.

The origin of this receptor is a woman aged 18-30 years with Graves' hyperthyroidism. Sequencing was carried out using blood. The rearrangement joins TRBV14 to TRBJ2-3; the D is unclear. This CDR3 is CASSPTLNADTQYF. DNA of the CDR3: TGTGCCAGCAGCCCCACCCTGAACGCGGATACGCAGTATTTT.